This T cell receptor (beta chain) comes out of a study of blood T cell repertoires in COVID-19. Original analysis: Estimates of nucleated cell counts were drawn from the amplification of reference gene primers. Libraries were prepared by immunoSEQ multiplex PCR; TCRdb keeps only in-frame clonotypes and omits some of them. V and J calls and clone size come straight from that table; D and trimming were deduced from the DNA. This table has fewer than 400,000 clones, 85% to 90% appearing once. Participants, roughly 18 to 89 years old, spanned under 25 US areas. Trimming removed 1 base at V and 3 bases at J, with 20 bases between. The CDR3 length is 18 residues. Germline CDR1 is SGHDT and CDR2 is YYEEEE.

The chain recombines TRBV5-6 with TRBJ1-5, with D possibly matching TRBD1 (6 bases). The sequenced material came from PBMCs or T cells enriched from blood (not recorded which). The source of this sequence is a man aged 25 to 40 who had recovered from COVID-19. In DNA form, the CDR3 reads TGTGCCAGCAGCTTGACGGGGGCCGGGGGGCCACCCAATCAGCCCCAGCATTTT. Translation: CASSLTGAGGPPNQPQHF.